This note documents a single TCR beta chain sequence. Authors' processing steps: For nucleated cells, counts were estimated from reference gene primer amplification. Generated by immunoSEQ multiplex PCR, the TCRdb table keeps only in-frame clones and is missing some. V and J calls plus clone size are reproduced from that table; the DNA served to infer D and trimming. Here the sample spans approximately 270,000 clones, about 80% being singletons. The sample belongs to a study of blood T cell repertoires in COVID-19. Study-wide background: The United States, Italy and Spain supplied acute and convalescent COVID-19 samples. Sample material is recorded as cDNA or gDNA derived from T cells, B-cell-depleted T cells, or PBMCs.

This sequence originates from an elderly man with acute or convalescent COVID-19. Sequenced: peripheral blood.

CDR3 amino acids: CASSPKPNYGYTF. The DNA of the CDR3 is TGTGCCAGCAGCCCCAAGCCCAACTATGGCTACACCTTC. This rearrangement joins TRBV3-1 (or the pseudogene TRBV3-2) to TRBJ1-2, with unresolved D. The CDR3 extends over 13 amino acids. CDR1 is LGHDT, CDR2 YNNKEL, per germline (reference sequence). The ends were cut back, 4 bases at V and 2 bases at J, with 8 bases in the middle.